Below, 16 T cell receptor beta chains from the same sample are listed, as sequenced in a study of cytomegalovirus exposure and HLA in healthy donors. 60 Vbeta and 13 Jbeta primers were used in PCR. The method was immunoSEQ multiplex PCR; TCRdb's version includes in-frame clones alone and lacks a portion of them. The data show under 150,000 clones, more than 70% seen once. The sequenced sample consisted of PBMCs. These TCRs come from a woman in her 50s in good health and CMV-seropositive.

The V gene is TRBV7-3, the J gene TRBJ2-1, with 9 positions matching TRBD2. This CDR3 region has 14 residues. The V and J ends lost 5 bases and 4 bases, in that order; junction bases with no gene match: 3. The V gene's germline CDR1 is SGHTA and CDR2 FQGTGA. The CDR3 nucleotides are TGTGCCAGCAGCCCTAGCGGGGTGTACAATGAGCAGTTCTTC. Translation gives CASSPSGVYNEQFF. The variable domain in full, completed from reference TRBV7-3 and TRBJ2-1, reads GAGVSQTPSNKVTEKGKYVELRCDPISGHTALYWYRQSLGQGPEFLIYFQGTGAADDSGLPNDRFFAVRPEGSVSTLKIQRTERGDSAVYLCASSPSGVYNEQFFGPGTRLTVL.

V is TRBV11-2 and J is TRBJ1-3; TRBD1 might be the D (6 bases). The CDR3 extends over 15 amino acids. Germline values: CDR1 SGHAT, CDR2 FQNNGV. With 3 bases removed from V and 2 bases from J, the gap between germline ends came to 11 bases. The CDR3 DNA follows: TGTGCCAGCAGCTTTAACAGGGAAACTGGAAACACCATATATTTT. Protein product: CASSFNRETGNTIYF.

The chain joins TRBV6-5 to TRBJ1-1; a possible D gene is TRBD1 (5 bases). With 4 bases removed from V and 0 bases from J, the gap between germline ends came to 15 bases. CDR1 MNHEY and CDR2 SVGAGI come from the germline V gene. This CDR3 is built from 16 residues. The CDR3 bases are TGTGCCAGCAGTTCCCCAGGGCCGGTTATGAACACTGAAGCTTTCTTT. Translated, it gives CASSSPGPVMNTEAFF.

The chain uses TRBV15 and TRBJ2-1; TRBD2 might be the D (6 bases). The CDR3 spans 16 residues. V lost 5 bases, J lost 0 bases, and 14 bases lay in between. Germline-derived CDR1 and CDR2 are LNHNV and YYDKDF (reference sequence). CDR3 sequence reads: CATSPGGLSSYNEQFF. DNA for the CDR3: TGTGCCACCAGCCCTGGGGGGTTGAGCTCCTACAATGAGCAGTTCTTC.

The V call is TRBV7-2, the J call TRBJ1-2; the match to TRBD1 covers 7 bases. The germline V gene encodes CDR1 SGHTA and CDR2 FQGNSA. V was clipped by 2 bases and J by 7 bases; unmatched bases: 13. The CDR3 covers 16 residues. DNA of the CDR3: TGTGCCAGCAGCTTACCAGGCAGGGGGGTCTCCGGTGGCTACACCTTC. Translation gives CASSLPGRGVSGGYTF.

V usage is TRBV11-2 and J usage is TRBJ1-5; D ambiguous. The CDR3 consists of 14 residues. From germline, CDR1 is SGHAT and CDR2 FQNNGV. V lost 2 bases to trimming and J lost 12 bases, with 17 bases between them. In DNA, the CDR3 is TGTGCCAGCAGCTTATCTATGCGGGAGCCTCTCCAGCATTTT. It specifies CASSLSMREPLQHF.

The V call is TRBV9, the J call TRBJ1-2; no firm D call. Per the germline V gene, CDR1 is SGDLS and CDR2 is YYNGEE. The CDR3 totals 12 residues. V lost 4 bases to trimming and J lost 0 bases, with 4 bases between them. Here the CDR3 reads CASSSTNYGYTF. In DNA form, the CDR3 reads TGTGCCAGCAGCTCTACTAACTATGGCTACACCTTC.

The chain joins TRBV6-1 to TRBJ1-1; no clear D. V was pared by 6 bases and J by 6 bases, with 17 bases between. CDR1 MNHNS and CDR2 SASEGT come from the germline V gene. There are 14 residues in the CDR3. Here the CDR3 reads CASRPSGGNAEAFF. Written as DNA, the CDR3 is TGTGCCAGCAGACCCTCGGGTGGTAACGCTGAAGCTTTCTTT.

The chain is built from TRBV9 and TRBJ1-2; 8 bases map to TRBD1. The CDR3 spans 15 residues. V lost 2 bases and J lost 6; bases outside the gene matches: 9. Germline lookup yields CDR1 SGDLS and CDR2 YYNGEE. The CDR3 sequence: CASSVEGQGINGYTF. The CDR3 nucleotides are TGTGCCAGCAGCGTCGAAGGACAGGGAATAAATGGCTACACCTTC.

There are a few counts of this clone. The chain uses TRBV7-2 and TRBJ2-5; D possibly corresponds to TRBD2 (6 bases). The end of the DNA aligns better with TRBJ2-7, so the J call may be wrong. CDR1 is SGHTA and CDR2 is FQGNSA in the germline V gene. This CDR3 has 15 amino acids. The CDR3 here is CASRLVWEEDYEQYF. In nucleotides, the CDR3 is TGTGCCAGCCGCCTAGTCTGGGAGGAAGACTACGAGCAGTACTTC.

The chain's CDR3 is CASSRQGSGNTEAFF. The CDR3 DNA follows: TGTGCCAGTAGTAGACAGGGAAGTGGGAACACTGAAGCTTTCTTT. V usage is TRBV19 and J usage is TRBJ1-1, with TRBD1 matching 7 bases. Losses at the gene ends were 4 bases for V and 1 base for J; bases not matched to a gene: 6. CDR3 length equals 15 residues. CDR1 is LNHDA, CDR2 SQIVND, per germline (reference sequence). Based on the CDR3 plus reference TRBV19 and TRBJ1-1, the full variable domain is DGGITQSPKYLFRKEGQNVTLSCEQNLNHDAMYWYRQDPGQGLRLIYYSQIVNDFQKGDIAEGYSVSREKKESFPLTVTSAQKNPTAFYLCASSRQGSGNTEAFFGQGTRLTVV.

In DNA form, the CDR3 reads TGTGCCAGCAGCTTAGCCGGGACAGGGACTGTCTACGAGCAGTACTTC. It codes for CASSLAGTGTVYEQYF. This chain connects TRBV11-2 to TRBJ2-7, with TRBD1 matching 9 bases. With 1 base clipped from V and 3 bases from J, the junction kept 7 bases outside the gene matches. The CDR3 runs 16 residues. Germline CDR1 reads SGHAT; CDR2 reads FQNNGV.

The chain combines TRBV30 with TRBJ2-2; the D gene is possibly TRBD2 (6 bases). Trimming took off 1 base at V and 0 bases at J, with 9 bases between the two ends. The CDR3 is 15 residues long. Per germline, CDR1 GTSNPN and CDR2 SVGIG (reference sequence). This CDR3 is CAWSGGDANTGELFF. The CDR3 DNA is TGTGCCTGGAGTGGCGGGGACGCGAACACCGGGGAGCTGTTTTTT.

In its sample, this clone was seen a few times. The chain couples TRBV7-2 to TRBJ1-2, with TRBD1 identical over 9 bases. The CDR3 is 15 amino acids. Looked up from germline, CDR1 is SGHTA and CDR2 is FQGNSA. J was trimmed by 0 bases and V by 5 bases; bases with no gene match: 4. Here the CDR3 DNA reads TGTGCCAGCAGCCCCCGGACAGGGGCTAACTATGGCTACACCTTC. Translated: CASSPRTGANYGYTF.

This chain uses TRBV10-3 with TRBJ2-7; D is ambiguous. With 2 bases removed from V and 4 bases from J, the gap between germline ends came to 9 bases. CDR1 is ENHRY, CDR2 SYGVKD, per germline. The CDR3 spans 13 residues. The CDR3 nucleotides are TGTGCCATCAGTGAGCAACAAGAATACGAGCAGTACTTC. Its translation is CAISEQQEYEQYF.

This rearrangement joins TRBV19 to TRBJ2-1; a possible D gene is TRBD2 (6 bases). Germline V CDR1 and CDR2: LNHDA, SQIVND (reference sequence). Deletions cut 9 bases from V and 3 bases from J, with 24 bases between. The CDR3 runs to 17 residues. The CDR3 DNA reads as TGTGCCAGCGCCCTTGGGGGGTCAGGGCGATTCTACAATGAGCAGTTCTTC. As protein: CASALGGSGRFYNEQFF.